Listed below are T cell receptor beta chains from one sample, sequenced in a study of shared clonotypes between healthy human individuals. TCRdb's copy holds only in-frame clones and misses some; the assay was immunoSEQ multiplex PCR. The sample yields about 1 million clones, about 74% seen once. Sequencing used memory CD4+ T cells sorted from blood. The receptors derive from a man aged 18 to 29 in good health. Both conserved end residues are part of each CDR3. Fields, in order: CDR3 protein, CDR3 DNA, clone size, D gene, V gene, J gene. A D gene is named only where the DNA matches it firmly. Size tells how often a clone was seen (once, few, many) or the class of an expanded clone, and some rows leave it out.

CASREATMNTEAFF	TGTGCCAGCAGAGAGGCCACCATGAACACTGAAGCTTTCTTT	few	-	TRBV6-1	TRBJ1-1
CASSYRLAGEQFF	TGTGCCAGCAGTTACAGACTAGCGGGCGAGCAGTTCTTC	few	TRBD2	TRBV6-5	TRBJ2-1
CASSQTNMNTEAFF	TGTGCCAGCAGCCAGACCAATATGAACACTGAAGCTTTCTTT	-	-	TRBV14	TRBJ1-1
CASSEQGSADTQYF	TGTGCCAGCAGCGAACAGGGAAGCGCAGATACGCAGTATTTT	few	-	TRBV11-2	TRBJ2-3
CASSVGGIQETQYF	TGTGCCAGCAGCGTAGGGGGGATCCAAGAGACCCAGTACTTC	-	-	TRBV9	TRBJ2-5
CASSQAGGAENTGELFF	TGTGCCAGCAGCCAAGCAGGTGGTGCAGAGAACACCGGGGAGCTGTTTTTT	once	-	TRBV4-2	TRBJ2-2
CASSEFSYSNQPQHF	TGTGCCAGCAGTGAATTTTCGTATAGCAATCAGCCCCAGCATTTT	-	-	TRBV2	TRBJ1-5
CASSLGGSKETQYF	TGTGCCAGCAGCTTAGGCGGGAGTAAAGAGACCCAGTACTTC	once	TRBD2	TRBV7-2	TRBJ2-5
CASSSASGANVLTF	TGTGCCAGCAGTTCCGCATCGGGGGCCAACGTCCTGACTTTC	-	-	TRBV28	TRBJ2-6
CASSLELAVNTGELFF	TGTGCCAGCAGCTTGGAACTAGCGGTTAACACCGGGGAGCTGTTTTTT	few	TRBD2	TRBV11-2	TRBJ2-2
CASSGGGGGSPLHF	TGTGCCAGCAGTGGGGGGGGAGGGGGTTCACCCCTCCACTTT	-	-	TRBV28	TRBJ1-6
CASSLGLRGESSTDTQYF	TGTGCCAGCAGCTTGGGTCTTCGCGGAGAGTCTAGCACAGATACGCAGTATTTT	-	-	TRBV7-2	TRBJ2-3
CASSTGTGDEKLFF	TGTGCCAGCAGTACCGGGACAGGGGATGAAAAACTGTTTTTT	-	TRBD1	TRBV5-5	TRBJ1-4
CAWSRDRVTYNSPLHF	TGTGCCTGGAGTCGGGACAGGGTCACCTATAATTCACCCCTCCACTTT	-	TRBD1	TRBV30	TRBJ1-6
CASSVAGEANYGYTF	TGTGCCAGCAGCGTAGCTGGGGAAGCTAACTATGGCTACACCTTC	-	-	TRBV9	TRBJ1-2
CASGLGGQNNQPQHF	TGTGCTAGTGGTTTGGGGGGACAGAACAATCAGCCCCAGCATTTT	-	TRBD1	TRBV12-5	TRBJ1-5
CASSSAGQGFSYEQYF	TGTGCCAGCAGTTCCGCCGGACAGGGGTTCTCCTACGAGCAGTACTTC	-	TRBD1	TRBV5-8	TRBJ2-7
CASSKESVWKQDEKLFF	TGTGCCAGCAGCAAAGAATCAGTCTGGAAACAGGATGAAAAACTGTTTTTT	few	-	TRBV21-1	TRBJ1-4
CASSLVVFTEAFF	TGTGCCAGCAGCTTAGTTGTCTTCACTGAAGCTTTCTTT	-	-	TRBV7-2	TRBJ1-1
CASSRSGPSYEQYF	TGTGCCAGCAGCCGTAGCGGTCCCTCCTACGAGCAGTACTTC	-	-	TRBV5-8	TRBJ2-7
CASSSPDRGGYEQYF	TGCGCCAGCAGCTCCCCCGACAGGGGCGGCTACGAGCAGTACTTC	-	TRBD1	TRBV5-1	TRBJ2-7
CASSPPPRETQYF	TGTGCCAGCAGCCCGCCCCCCAGGGAGACCCAGTACTTC	-	-	TRBV7-2	TRBJ2-5
CASSLGNQPQHF	TGTGCCAGCAGTTTGGGTAATCAGCCCCAGCATTTT	-	-	TRBV28	TRBJ1-5
CASSLVGASYNEQFF	TGTGCCAGCAGCTTAGTGGGTGCGTCCTACAATGAGCAGTTCTTC	few	-	TRBV7-8	TRBJ2-1
CASSLSASGEGQYF	TGTGCCAGCAGTTTAAGTGCTAGCGGGGAGGGGCAGTACTTC	-	TRBD2	TRBV27	TRBJ2-7
CASSSGGFSGYTF	TGTGCCAGCAGTTCTGGGGGCTTCAGTGGCTACACCTTC	-	-	TRBV6-5	TRBJ1-2
CASSPGANTGELFF	TGTGCCAGCAGCCCCGGAGCGAACACCGGGGAGCTGTTTTTT	few	-	TRBV6-5	TRBJ2-2
CAMGDRDNEQFF	TGTGCCATGGGAGACAGGGACAATGAGCAGTTCTTC	few	TRBD1	TRBV2	TRBJ2-1
CASSPELTGGNSPLHF	TGTGCCAGCTCACCAGAATTGACAGGGGGTAATTCACCCCTCCACTTT	-	TRBD1	TRBV18	TRBJ1-6
CASKGDLLSYEQYF	TGTGCCAGCAAGGGGGATCTACTCTCCTACGAGCAGTACTTC	-	-	TRBV11-2	TRBJ2-7
CASSPLEENYGYTF	TGTGCCAGCAGCCCGTTGGAGGAGAACTATGGCTACACCTTC	-	-	TRBV7-9	TRBJ1-2
CASSLMTTTYNEQFF	TGTGCCAGCAGCTTAATGACCACCACCTACAATGAGCAGTTCTTC	few	-	TRBV7-8	TRBJ2-1
CASSLGDRSAQYF	TGTGCCAGCAGTTTAGGGGACAGATCGGCCCAGTACTTC	-	TRBD1	TRBV28	TRBJ2-5
CASSPKPGTGAGAANTGELFF	TGCGCCAGCAGCCCTAAACCCGGGACAGGGGCCGGAGCAGCGAACACCGGGGAGCTGTTTTTT	-	TRBD1	TRBV5-1	TRBJ2-2
CAISLTGELFF	TGTGCCATCAGTCTAACCGGGGAGCTGTTTTTT	-	-	TRBV10-3	TRBJ2-2
CASSLNGQSTDTQYF	TGCGCCAGCAGCTTGAACGGGCAAAGCACAGATACGCAGTATTTT	-	-	TRBV5-1	TRBJ2-3
CAWGSLGGETQYF	TGTGCCTGGGGGTCCCTCGGGGGAGAGACCCAGTACTTC	-	-	TRBV30	TRBJ2-5
CASSISTDTSGNTIYF	TGTGCCAGTAGTATCTCGACAGACACCTCTGGAAACACCATATATTTT	-	-	TRBV19	TRBJ1-3
CASSFQGAHEQFF	TGTGCCAGCAGCTTTCAGGGGGCACACGAGCAGTTCTTC	-	TRBD1	TRBV7-3	TRBJ2-1
CASSAQGGTGNTIYF	TGTGCCAGCAGCGCGCAGGGGGGTACTGGAAACACCATATATTTT	once	TRBD1	TRBV9	TRBJ1-3
CASSLRDRAGDTQYF	TGTGCCAGCAGTTTAAGGGACAGGGCAGGTGATACGCAGTATTTT	-	TRBD1	TRBV27	TRBJ2-3
CASSPPSSSGELFF	TGTGCCAGCTCACCACCGTCGTCCTCCGGGGAGCTGTTTTTT	-	-	TRBV18	TRBJ2-2
CAWSVWGQNTEAFF	TGTGCCTGGAGTGTTTGGGGGCAAAACACTGAAGCTTTCTTT	few	-	TRBV30	TRBJ1-1
CSARSGYEQYF	TGCAGTGCTAGGTCAGGCTACGAGCAGTACTTC	-	-	TRBV20-1	TRBJ2-7
CASSPDGGPDTQYF	TGCGCCAGCAGCCCTGACGGGGGGCCAGATACGCAGTATTTT	-	-	TRBV5-1	TRBJ2-3
CASSLDASQGGNYGYTF	TGTGCCAGCAGCTTAGATGCGTCCCAGGGTGGAAACTATGGCTACACCTTC	-	-	TRBV7-2	TRBJ1-2
CASKTGGWRTEAFF	TGTGCCAGCAAGACAGGGGGCTGGAGGACTGAAGCTTTCTTT	-	TRBD1	TRBV6-5	TRBJ1-1
CASSIRDRDYEQYF	TGTGCCAGCAGTATACGGGACAGGGATTACGAGCAGTACTTC	once	TRBD1	TRBV6-1	TRBJ2-7
CASSRTGERGEAFF	TGTGCCAGCAGCCGAACAGGGGAAAGGGGTGAAGCTTTCTTT	-	TRBD1	TRBV6-5	TRBJ1-1
CASSVGAYSNQPQHF	TGTGCCAGCAGCGTGGGGGCGTATAGCAATCAGCCCCAGCATTTT	few	-	TRBV9	TRBJ1-5
CASSYTGDYGYTF	TGTGCCAGCAGTTACACGGGGGACTATGGCTACACCTTC	few	-	TRBV6-6	TRBJ1-2
CASSPGPGLENEKLFF	TGTGCCAGCAGCCCGGGACCGGGACTGGAAAATGAAAAACTGTTTTTT	-	-	TRBV5-4	TRBJ1-4
CASSVRGRETQYF	TGTGCCAGCAGTGTCAGGGGTCGGGAGACCCAGTACTTC	-	-	TRBV6-1	TRBJ2-5